Below are 29 T cell receptor beta chains sequenced from a single sample in a study of T cell responses to AZD1222 COVID-19 vaccine. The data were produced by immunoSEQ multiplex PCR, yet TCRdb's version contains in-frame clones alone and is incomplete. The sample lists 100,000 to 140,000 clones, around 90% occurring once. Sequenced material: peripheral blood, taken on day 0 of AZD1222 vaccination. The receptor source for this set is an adult in good health.

For this clone: In the same sample, other DNA sequences code for this CDR3. The chain is built from TRBV5-1 and TRBJ2-3; TRBD1 is a possible D gene (6 bases). The CDR3 consists of 15 residues. Germline loops: CDR1 SGHRS, CDR2 YFSETQ. Trimming removed 0 bases at V and 0 bases at J, with 8 bases between. The CDR3 here is CASSLEGQSTDTQYF. CDR3 nucleotides: TGCGCCAGCAGCTTGGAAGGACAGAGCACAGATACGCAGTATTTT.

This clone has just one count. The chain has TRBV7-3 and TRBJ2-1; TRBD2 matches 11 bases. With 4 bases clipped from V and 7 bases from J, the junction kept 9 bases outside the gene matches. CDR3 length equals 16 residues. Germline assignment: CDR1 SGHTA and CDR2 FQGTGA. The DNA of the CDR3 is TGTGCCAGCAGCTCTAGCGGGAGGCCCCCTGGTAATGAGCAGTTCTTC. Protein sequence: CASSSSGRPPGNEQFF.

V gene TRBV7-8 combines with J gene TRBJ1-5; tentatively, D is TRBD1 (6 bases). Germline lookup yields CDR1 SGHVS and CDR2 FQNEAQ. Trimming pared 2 bases from V and 0 bases from J, leaving 8 bases between. The CDR3 covers 15 residues. CDR3 sequence: CASSLLDSSNQPQHF. The CDR3, as DNA: TGTGCCAGCAGCTTACTGGACAGTAGCAATCAGCCCCAGCATTTT.

The chain is built from TRBV18 and TRBJ2-4; D might be TRBD1 or TRBD2, each matching 5 bases. The germline V gene has CDR1 KGHSH and CDR2 LQKENI. The germline V and J ends were trimmed by 2 bases and 9 bases, with 20 bases remaining between them. The length of the CDR3 is 16 residues. The CDR3 DNA reads as TGTGCCAGCTCACCAGGAGGACACGTCGGAGATGTCATTCAGTACTTC. Its translation: CASSPGGHVGDVIQYF.

This clone is a singleton in its sample. This sequence joins TRBV24-1 and TRBJ2-6; D tentatively reads TRBD1 or TRBD2 (5 bases each). From germline, CDR1 is KGHDR and CDR2 SFDVKD. V shed 0 bases and J shed 2 bases, with 19 bases lying between them. The CDR3 is made up of 20 amino acids. CDR3 in DNA: TGTGCCACCAGTGATTTGCCACCGGGGCAGGCCCCCCCTGGGGCCAACGTCCTGACTTTC. Residues: CATSDLPPGQAPPGANVLTF.

The chain couples TRBV23-1 to TRBJ2-2, with D perhaps TRBD2 (5 bases). TRBV23-1 is assigned to the ORF class and has an uncertain function. V lost 3 bases, J lost 6 bases, and 11 bases lay in between. The CDR3 covers 14 residues. CDR3 bases: TGCGCCAGCAGTCACGGGATCGGATCCGGGGAGCTGTTTTTT. Translating gives CASSHGIGSGELFF.

The chain employs TRBV5-5 and TRBJ1-5; D gene unclear. The CDR3 consists of 8 residues. Germline-derived CDR1 and CDR2 are SGHKS and YYEKEE (reference sequence). V gave up 10 bases and J gave up 9 bases, with 5 bases separating them. In DNA, the CDR3 is TGTGCCCCCAGGCCCCAGCATTTT. It is translated as CAPRPQHF.

The CDR3 DNA reads TGTGCCAGCAATATTGCGGGTACAGGTAGCTACGAGCAGTACTTC. This encodes CASNIAGTGSYEQYF. V and J are TRBV6-4 and TRBJ2-7; D tentatively fits TRBD1 or TRBD2 (5 bases each). Between the trimmed V and J ends, which lost 7 bases and 3 bases, there was a span of 19 bases. The CDR3 contains 15 residues. Germline assignment: CDR1 MRHNA and CDR2 SNTAGT.

The chain employs TRBV23-1 and TRBJ2-5; D perhaps matches TRBD1 (7 bases). TRBV23-1 is marked as an open reading frame, function uncertain. V was clipped by 4 bases and J by 5 bases, with 11 bases between them. This CDR3 contains 13 residues. The CDR3 region is CASSPRGEETQYF. In DNA form, the CDR3 reads TGCGCCAGCAGTCCCAGGGGGGAGGAGACCCAGTACTTC.

The genes are TRBV5-1 and TRBJ1-2; 10 nucleotides align to TRBD1. The V and J ends lost 4 bases and 7 bases, in that order; junction bases with no gene match: 7. Germline CDR1 SGHRS, CDR2 YFSETQ. There are 14 residues in the CDR3. CDR3 loop: CASSPTGGDGGYTF. CDR3 nucleotide sequence: TGCGCCAGCAGCCCGACAGGGGGCGACGGTGGCTACACCTTC.

The chain uses TRBV7-3 and TRBJ2-3, with D perhaps matching TRBD2 (5 bases). Trimming pared 7 bases from V and 3 bases from J, leaving 17 bases between. The CDR3 is 15 residues long. Germline V gives CDR1 SGHTA, CDR2 FQGTGA. The CDR3 bases are TGTGCCAGCACCCCTTCCGGGATTCGGACAGATACGCAGTATTTT. Encoded protein: CASTPSGIRTDTQYF.

The chain combines TRBV27 with TRBJ2-5, with D perhaps TRBD1 (6 bases). The V end was cut by 6 bases, the J end by 1 base, with 24 bases between. CDR1 MNHEY and CDR2 SMNVEV come from the germline V gene (reference sequence). The CDR3 is made up of 18 amino acids. DNA of the CDR3: TGTGCCAGCAGCTCCCCCAGGGGCGCTTCCCCCAGCCAAGAGACCCAGTACTTC. Residues: CASSSPRGASPSQETQYF.

The V gene is TRBV14, the J gene TRBJ1-2, with D possibly TRBD1 on 5 matching bases. The ends were cut back, 3 bases at V and 6 bases at J, with 11 bases in the middle. CDR3 size: 13 residues. CDR1 and CDR2 from the germline V gene are SGHDN and FVKESK. In DNA, the CDR3 is TGTGCCAGCAGCCAGGGACGGGCCCATGGCTACACCTTC. It translates to CASSQGRAHGYTF. The complete variable domain, with remaining parts taken from reference TRBV14 and TRBJ1-2, reads EAGVTQFPSHSVIEKGQTVTLRCDPISGHDNLYWYRRVMGKEIKFLLHFVKESKQDESGMPNNRFLAERTGGTYSTLKVQPAELEDSGVYFCASSQGRAHGYTFGSGTRLTVV.

This clone was recorded only once. The genes are TRBV11-2 and TRBJ2-3; 13 bases map to TRBD2. The CDR3 sequence is 17 residues long. Germline trimming cut 6 bases from V and 3 bases from J; bases unmatched to any gene: 9. Germline CDR1 reads SGHAT; CDR2 reads FQNNGV. The DNA for the CDR3 is TGTGCCAGCAGATTAAGGGTGACTAGCGGGAGGACAGATACGCAGTATTTT. It is translated as CASRLRVTSGRTDTQYF.

V is TRBV11-1 and J is TRBJ2-7, with 7 bases identical to TRBD2. Trimming removed 2 bases from V and 4 bases from J; junction bases left unmatched: 11. This CDR3 region has 16 residues. CDR1 is SGHAT and CDR2 is FQDESV in the germline V gene (reference sequence). Here the CDR3 reads CASSLSASGIGYEQYF. DNA of the CDR3: TGTGCCAGCAGCTTATCGGCTAGCGGCATTGGGTACGAGCAGTACTTC.

V and J are TRBV7-2 and TRBJ2-5, with D possibly being TRBD2 (5 bases). Per germline, CDR1 SGHTA and CDR2 FQGNSA. The CDR3 totals 13 residues. Trimming left V 0 bases short and J 4 bases short, with 6 bases between. The DNA of the CDR3 is TGTGCCAGCAGCTTAGCAGGGAGAGAGACCCAGTACTTC. Translation gives CASSLAGRETQYF.

The chain uses TRBV28 and TRBJ2-5, with TRBD1 matching 10 bases. CDR3 length: 14 amino acids. V shed 8 bases and J 5 bases; nucleotides not matched to a gene: 8. The germline gives CDR1 MDHEN, CDR2 SYDVKM. The CDR3 here is CASLTGQGTETQYF. The CDR3 bases are TGTGCCAGCCTAACGGGACAGGGGACTGAGACCCAGTACTTC.

J is TRBJ1-1 and V is TRBV18; a weak D match, TRBD1 (5 bases). V lost 3 bases to trimming and J lost 1 base, with 9 bases between them. Germline CDR1 KGHSH, CDR2 LQKENI. CDR3 length: 14 residues. The CDR3 DNA reads TGTGCCAGCTCACCTCAGGGTGGGAACACTGAAGCTTTCTTT. Translation: CASSPQGGNTEAFF. The full variable domain, with the rest looked up from reference TRBV18 and TRBJ1-1, is NAGVMQNPRHLVRRRGQEARLRCSPMKGHSHVYWYRQLPEEGLKFMVYLQKENIIDESGMPKERFSAEFPKEGPSILRIQQVVRGDSAAYFCASSPQGGNTEAFFGQGTRLTVV.

This chain links TRBV27 with TRBJ1-2; D is possibly TRBD1 (6 bases). The germline gives CDR1 MNHEY, CDR2 SMNVEV (reference sequence). This CDR3 region has 16 residues. Trimming took 5 bases from V and 3 from J, leaving 19 bases between them. The DNA of the CDR3 is TGTGCCAGCAGTCCCCGCCGCGGGGGGGCGGACTATGGCTACACCTTC. Amino acid sequence: CASSPRRGGADYGYTF.

The chain has TRBV28 and TRBJ2-7; a possible D gene is TRBD2 (5 bases). The CDR3 is 14 amino acids. Germline lookup yields CDR1 MDHEN and CDR2 SYDVKM. V lost 7 bases and J lost 0, with 13 bases in between. The DNA for the CDR3 is TGTGCCAGCAATCCACATGGGAGCTCCTACGAGCAGTACTTC. This sequence encodes CASNPHGSSYEQYF.

The chain carries TRBV18 and TRBJ2-7; 10 nucleotides line up with TRBD1. Germline assignment: CDR1 KGHSH and CDR2 LQKENI. V was clipped by 3 bases and J by 4 bases; unmatched bases: 6. The CDR3 contains 15 residues. This chain's CDR3 is CASSPGQGVVYEQYF. In nucleotides, the CDR3 is TGTGCCAGCTCACCTGGACAGGGGGTGGTTTACGAGCAGTACTTC.

The chain joins TRBV30 to TRBJ1-6; tentative D call: TRBD1 (5 bases). V was clipped by 3 bases and J by 10 bases, with 16 bases between them. The germline V gene encodes CDR1 GTSNPN and CDR2 SVGIG (reference sequence). The CDR3 has 14 amino acids. CDR3 sequence (DNA): TGTGCCTGGAGAGTAGAGGGGACTTGGTCACCCCTCCACTTT. Translated, it gives CAWRVEGTWSPLHF.

This sequence joins TRBV14 and TRBJ2-7; 9 bases are a match to TRBD2. Germline loops: CDR1 SGHDN, CDR2 FVKESK. V gave up 0 bases and J gave up 4 bases; unmatched junction bases: 4. CDR3 length: 15 amino acids. CDR3 DNA sequence: TGTGCCAGCAGCCAAGAAACACTAGCGGGTTACGAGCAGTACTTC. Residues: CASSQETLAGYEQYF.

This chain uses TRBV21-1 with TRBJ1-1; no DNA check was done on the table's D call, TRBD1. TRBV21-1 is labeled a pseudogene. This CDR3 has 16 residues. The chain's CDR3 is CASCRRGQGEPWLAFF. The CDR3 DNA follows: TGTGCCAGCTGCCGACGGGGACAGGGAGAACCGTGGTTAGCTTTCTTT.

This chain uses TRBV19 with TRBJ1-5; no definite D call. Germline-derived CDR1 and CDR2 are LNHDA and SQIVND (reference sequence). The length of the CDR3 is 17 residues. V was pared by 5 bases and J by 0 bases, with 17 bases between. The CDR3 region has the DNA TGTGCCAGTAGTCTCCTCTTCCCGACGAATAGCAATCAGCCCCAGCATTTT. It is translated as CASSLLFPTNSNQPQHF.

The CDR3 region is CSVEWVRKNTEAFF. The CDR3, as DNA: TGCAGCGTAGAGTGGGTCAGGAAGAACACTGAAGCTTTCTTT. This chain connects TRBV29-1 to TRBJ1-1; D gene unclear. V lost 6 bases and J lost 1, with 15 bases in between. Per the germline V gene, CDR1 is SQVTM and CDR2 is ANQGSEA. The CDR3 consists of 14 residues.

V gene TRBV6-2 or TRBV6-3 combines with J gene TRBJ1-5; the D gene is possibly TRBD1 (6 bases). The V end lost 5 bases, the J end lost 0 bases, and 23 bases lay between the germline ends. CDR3 size: 19 residues. Per the germline V gene, CDR1 is MNHEY and CDR2 is SVGEGT. The CDR3: CASSADPDRRLHSNQPQHF. The CDR3 DNA sequence: TGTGCCAGCAGTGCAGACCCTGACAGGCGCCTTCATAGCAATCAGCCCCAGCATTTT.

CDR3 sequence reads: CASSRGDTQYF. The CDR3 DNA reads TGTGCCAGCAGCCGAGGGGATACGCAGTATTTT. The rearrangement uses TRBV11-3 and TRBJ2-3; a weak D match, TRBD2 (5 bases). The CDR3 covers 11 residues. Trimming pared 5 bases from V and 6 bases from J, leaving 6 bases between. The germline gives CDR1 SGHNT, CDR2 YENEEA. The full variable domain, in which reference TRBV11-3 and TRBJ2-3 provide the parts outside the CDR3, is EAGVVQSPRYKIIEKKQPVAFWCNPISGHNTLYWYLQNLGQGPELLIRYENEEAVDDSQLPKDRFSAERLKGVDSTLKIQPAELGDSAVYLCASSRGDTQYFGPGTRLTVL.

In its sample, this clone was seen a few times. The chain's CDR3 is CASSATGNEQFF. CDR3 DNA: TGTGCCAGCAGCGCGACAGGGAATGAGCAGTTCTTC. The chain employs TRBV5-4 and TRBJ2-1; 7 positions match TRBD1. Germline V gene sequence: CDR1 SGHNT, CDR2 YYREEE (reference sequence). The ends lost 4 bases at V and 7 bases at J; junction bases unmatched: 2. The CDR3 sequence is 12 residues long. The whole variable domain, remainder taken from reference TRBV5-4 and TRBJ2-1, is ETGVTQSPTHLIKTRGQQVTLRCSSQSGHNTVSWYQQALGQGPQFIFQYYREEENGRGNFPPRFSGLQFPNYSSELNVNALELDDSALYLCASSATGNEQFFGPGTRLTVL.